The present TCR beta chain was sequenced within a study of T cell repertoires in cytomegalovirus infection. TCRdb independently ran MiXCR on the reads; one entry per CDR3 protein. The sample holds some 130,000 distinct CDR3 sequences, roughly 9% seen once. The CDR3 runs to 15 residues. The germline gives CDR1 SEHNR, CDR2 FQNEAQ (reference sequence). V gave up 5 bases and J gave up 1 base, with 14 bases separating them. This clonotype was observed at least ten times. This receptor was obtained from a human donor in good health (CMV status not recorded). Some clones in this sample may be carry-over from other donors' samples. V is TRBV7-9 and J is TRBJ1-1; possible D gene TRBD1, 5 bases. Sequenced sample: PBMCs. CDR3: CASSPRHGGNTEAFF. The DNA of the CDR3 is TGTGCCAGCAGCCCCCGGCATGGGGGGAACACTGAAGCTTTCTTT. The full variable domain, in which reference TRBV7-9 and TRBJ1-1 provide the parts outside the CDR3, is DTGVSQNPRHKITKRGQNVTFRCDPISEHNRLYWYRQTLGQGPEFLTYFQNEAQLEKSRLLSDRFSAERPKGSFSTLEIQRTEQGDSAMYLCASSPRHGGNTEAFFGQGTRLTVV.